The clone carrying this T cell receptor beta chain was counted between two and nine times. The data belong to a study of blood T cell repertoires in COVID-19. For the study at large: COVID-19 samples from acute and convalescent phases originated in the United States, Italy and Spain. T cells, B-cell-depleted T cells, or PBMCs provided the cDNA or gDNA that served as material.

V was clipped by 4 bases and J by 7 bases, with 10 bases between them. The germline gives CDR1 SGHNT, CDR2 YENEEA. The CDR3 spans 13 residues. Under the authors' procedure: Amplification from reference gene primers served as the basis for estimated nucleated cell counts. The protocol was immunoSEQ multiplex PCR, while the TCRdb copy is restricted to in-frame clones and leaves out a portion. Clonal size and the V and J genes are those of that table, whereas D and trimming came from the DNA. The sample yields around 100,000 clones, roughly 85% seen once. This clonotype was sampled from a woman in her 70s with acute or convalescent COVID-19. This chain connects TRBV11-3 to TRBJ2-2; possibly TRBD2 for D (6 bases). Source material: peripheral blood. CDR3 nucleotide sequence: TGTGCCAGCAGCTCCGACGGGGGCGGGGAGCTGTTTTTT. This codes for CASSSDGGGELFF. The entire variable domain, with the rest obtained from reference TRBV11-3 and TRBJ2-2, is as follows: EAGVVQSPRYKIIEKKQPVAFWCNPISGHNTLYWYLQNLGQGPELLIRYENEEAVDDSQLPKDRFSAERLKGVDSTLKIQPAELGDSAVYLCASSSDGGGELFFGEGSRLTVL.